The 9 T cell receptor beta chains listed next were all sequenced from one sample in a study of cytomegalovirus exposure and HLA in healthy donors. The PCR had 60 Vbeta and 13 Jbeta primers. Sequencing was performed with immunoSEQ multiplex PCR; in TCRdb, only in-frame clones are kept and a portion is missing. The table shows 100,000 to 150,000 clones, with 80% to 90% occurring only once. The sequenced sample was PBMCs. The receptors were sampled from a woman between 35 and 50 years old in good health and CMV-seropositive.

This clone has more than one count but fewer than ten. This chain links TRBV4-3 with TRBJ1-1, with D perhaps TRBD1 (5 bases). Trimming left V 0 bases short and J 3 bases short, with 20 bases between. This CDR3 spans 18 amino acids. CDR1 is LGHNA, CDR2 YSLEER, per germline. CDR3 amino acids: CASSQEWSGGVRDTEAFF. CDR3 DNA: TGCGCCAGCAGCCAAGAGTGGAGCGGGGGAGTTCGGGACACTGAAGCTTTCTTT.

The rearrangement joins TRBV6-5 to TRBJ1-1; D is perhaps TRBD1 (6 bases). Germline V lookup: CDR1 MNHEY, CDR2 SVGAGI. The CDR3 extends over 14 amino acids. V dropped 6 bases and J dropped 3 bases, with 14 bases sitting between them. The CDR3 sequence is CASSPTGYDTEAFF. CDR3 coding DNA: TGTGCCAGCAGCCCCACAGGGTACGACACTGAAGCTTTCTTT.

The chain joins TRBV6-5 to TRBJ2-7; D gene ambiguous. The germline V and J ends were trimmed by 0 bases and 5 bases, with 8 bases remaining between them. In germline, CDR1 is MNHEY, CDR2 SVGAGI. The CDR3 runs 13 residues. The CDR3 bases are TGTGCCAGCAGTTACTCCAGGTCTCACGAGCAGTACTTC. Translated: CASSYSRSHEQYF.

The chain joins TRBV28 to TRBJ2-5; D might be TRBD1 (6 bases). V was shortened by 6 bases and J by 1 base, with 12 bases between the two germline ends. Germline V gene lookup returns CDR1 MDHEN and CDR2 SYDVKM. The CDR3 has 14 amino acids. This CDR3 is CASSEGHLQETQYF. In nucleotides, the CDR3 is TGTGCCAGCAGCGAGGGACATCTCCAAGAGACCCAGTACTTC.

This clone showed up just once. This sequence joins TRBV28 and TRBJ2-7, with 12 positions matching TRBD1. Germline values: CDR1 MDHEN, CDR2 SYDVKM. There are 17 residues in the CDR3. V was clipped by 3 bases and J by 7 bases; unmatched bases: 13. CDR3 sequence (DNA): TGTGCCAGCAGTTTCCTTGCGCCGGGACAGGGGGCGCGGGAGCAGTACTTC. It specifies CASSFLAPGQGAREQYF.

This clone showed up just once. The chain links TRBV5-1 to TRBJ2-7; 10 positions match TRBD2. Per germline, CDR1 SGHRS and CDR2 YFSETQ. The CDR3 covers 14 residues. V dropped 8 bases and J dropped 0; count of bases not matched to a gene: 5. Here the CDR3 DNA reads TGCGCCAGTAGCGGGGGGATTAGCTCCTACGAGCAGTACTTC. Protein product: CASSGGISSYEQYF.

V gene TRBV6-6 combines with J gene TRBJ1-1, with TRBD1 matching over 10 bases. The CDR3 extends over 13 amino acids. Germline V lookup: CDR1 MNHNY, CDR2 SVGAGI (reference sequence). V was pared by 8 bases and J by 7 bases, with 7 bases of the junction left unmatched. CDR3 region: CASSGTGEFEAFF. The CDR3 DNA reads TGTGCCAGCTCCGGGACAGGGGAGTTTGAAGCTTTCTTT.

This chain joins TRBV6-5 and TRBJ2-1, with 12 positions matching TRBD2. V gave up 5 bases and J gave up 13 bases; unmatched junction bases: 6. CDR1 and CDR2 (germline): MNHEY, SVGAGI. This CDR3 is built from 13 residues. The CDR3 loop reads CASSQGLAGRQFF. As DNA, the CDR3 is TGTGCCAGCAGTCAAGGACTAGCGGGGCGTCAGTTCTTC.

The chain links TRBV6-6 to TRBJ2-7, with TRBD1 matching 7 bases. CDR1 and CDR2 (germline): MNHNY, SVGAGI (reference sequence). Trimming cost V 7 bases and J 3 bases; bases outside gene matches: 15. The CDR3 has 16 amino acids. CDR3 amino acids: CASTHHRTGGVYEQYF. DNA of the CDR3: TGTGCCAGCACCCACCACCGGACAGGAGGCGTCTACGAGCAGTACTTC.